The entry that follows covers one T cell receptor beta chain sequence. The antigen is not known. This CDR3 spans 14 amino acids. Germline trimming cut 5 bases from V and 5 bases from J; bases unmatched to any gene: 5. Germline assignment: CDR1 LNHDA and CDR2 SQIVND (reference sequence). Vbeta (60) and Jbeta (13) primers were used in the PCR. Authors' data handling: About 10 million shared chains were among 65 million to 85 million unique TCR beta chains counted in a later analysis. TCRdb keeps only in-frame clones here, not all; method: immunoSEQ multiplex PCR. Clone size and the V and J calls come from that table; the DNA yielded D and trimming. Among about 120,000 clones listed, around 77% were seen once. The source of the sample is a study of cytomegalovirus exposure and HLA in healthy donors. The study's findings and limits: Three chains linked to CMV were shown in vitro to be specific for CMV antigens. Among TCR sequences, most were rare, though some public TCRs appeared in many donors. Follow-up analysis seemed to connect common viral pathogens with several of the most significant clusters identified.

Sequencing was carried out using PBMCs. V and J are TRBV19 and TRBJ1-5; 8 bases line up with TRBD1. The TCR comes from a man aged 18-30 years in good health and CMV-seropositive. DNA of the CDR3: TGTGCCAGTAGTGGCAGGGGGCAGGATCAGCCCCAGCATTTT. Encoded protein: CASSGRGQDQPQHF.